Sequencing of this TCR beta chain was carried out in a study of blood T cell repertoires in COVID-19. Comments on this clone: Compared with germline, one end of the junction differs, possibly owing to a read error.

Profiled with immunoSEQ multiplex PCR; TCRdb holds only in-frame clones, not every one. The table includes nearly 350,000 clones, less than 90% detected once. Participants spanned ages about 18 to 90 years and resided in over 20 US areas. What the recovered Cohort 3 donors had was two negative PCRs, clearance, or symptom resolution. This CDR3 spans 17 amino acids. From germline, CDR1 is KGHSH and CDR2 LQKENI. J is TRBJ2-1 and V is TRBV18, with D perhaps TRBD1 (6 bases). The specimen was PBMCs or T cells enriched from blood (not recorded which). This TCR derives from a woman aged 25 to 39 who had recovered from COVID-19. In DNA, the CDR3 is TGTGCCAGCTCAGCACCACAGGGAAGTTTCACCTACAATGAGCAGTTCTTC. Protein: CASSAPQGSFTYNEQFF.